This T cell receptor beta chain was sequenced for a study of blood T cell repertoires in COVID-19. The table came from immunoSEQ multiplex PCR; TCRdb's copy has only in-frame clones and leaves some out. The sample lists about 210,000 clones; 80% were seen once. CDR3 size: 12 residues. The V end lost 7 bases, the J end lost 1 base, and 10 bases lay between the germline ends. Germline lookup yields CDR1 SQVTM and CDR2 ANQGSEA. This receptor was identified in a man aged 60 to 75 with acute or convalescent COVID-19. Material: peripheral blood. This rearrangement joins TRBV29-1 to TRBJ1-1; D possibly corresponds to TRBD1 (6 bases). Here the CDR3 reads CSGKDRNTEAFF. The CDR3 DNA reads TGCAGCGGGAAGGACAGGAACACTGAAGCTTTCTTT.